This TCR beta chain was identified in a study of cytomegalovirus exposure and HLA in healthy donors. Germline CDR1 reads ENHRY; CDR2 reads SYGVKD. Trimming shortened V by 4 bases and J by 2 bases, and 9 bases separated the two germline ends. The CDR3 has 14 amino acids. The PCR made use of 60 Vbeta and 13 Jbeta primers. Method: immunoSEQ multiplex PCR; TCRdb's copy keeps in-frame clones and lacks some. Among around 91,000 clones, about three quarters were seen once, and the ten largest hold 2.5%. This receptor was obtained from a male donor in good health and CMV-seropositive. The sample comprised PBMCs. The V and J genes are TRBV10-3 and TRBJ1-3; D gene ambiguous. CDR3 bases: TGTGCCATCAGTGGGGCGGGGACTGGAAACACCATATATTTT. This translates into CAISGAGTGNTIYF.